The 17 T cell receptor beta chains presented below share a single source sample, sequenced in a study of T-cell reconstitution after alpha-beta-depleted transplantation in children. Unique molecular identifiers were incorporated into the prepared TCRbeta library. A single record per CDR3 protein comes from TCRdb applying MiXCR to the PCR reads. The data hold about 230,000 distinct CDR3 sequences, with roughly a tenth observed a single time. Sequenced here: PBMCs, sampled before TCRalphabeta/CD19-depleted stem cell transplant. The receptors were sampled from a child less than two years old with acute myeloid leukemia, due to receive a stem cell transplant.

The sample holds many counts of this clonotype. J is TRBJ1-5 and V is TRBV5-6, with TRBD1 matching 7 bases. CDR3 length: 16 residues. From germline, CDR1 is SGHDT and CDR2 YYEEEE. Trimming removed 0 bases from V and 2 bases from J; junction bases left unmatched: 5. This CDR3 is CASSLEGARGNQPQHF. In DNA, the CDR3 is TGTGCCAGCAGCTTGGAGGGGGCGCGGGGCAATCAGCCCCAGCATTTT.

This clonotype was observed at least ten times. CDR3 DNA sequence: TGTGCCTGGAGTGTAAGGGGGACGAAAGCTTTCTTT. This sequence encodes CAWSVRGTKAFF. The chain employs TRBV30 and TRBJ1-1, with D possibly matching TRBD1 (6 bases). The germline V gene encodes CDR1 GTSNPN and CDR2 SVGIG (reference sequence). The CDR3 sequence is 12 residues long. V lost 0 bases to trimming and J lost 9 bases, with 11 bases between them.

This clonotype was found many times. The CDR3 loop reads CASSLRTGYGYTF. The DNA of the CDR3 is TGCGCCAGCAGCCTCCGGACGGGCTATGGCTACACCTTC. V is TRBV5-1 and J is TRBJ1-2; D unresolved. This CDR3 has 13 residues. CDR1 is SGHRS, CDR2 YFSETQ, per germline. Trimming took 4 bases from V and 4 from J, leaving 11 bases between them. The variable domain in full, with the rest retrieved from reference TRBV5-1 and TRBJ1-2, is KAGVTQTPRYLIKTRGQQVTLSCSPISGHRSVSWYQQTPGQGLQFLFEYFSETQRNKGNFPGRFSGRQFSNSRSEMNVSTLELGDSALYLCASSLRTGYGYTFGSGTRLTVV.

In this sample, this clonotype turned up many times. The chain recombines TRBV20-1 with TRBJ2-7; D uncertain. Trimming removed 8 bases at V and 0 bases at J, with 11 bases between. The CDR3 contains 12 residues. From germline, CDR1 is DFQATT and CDR2 SNEGSKA (reference sequence). The DNA of the CDR3 is TGCAGTCTTCGCAGGAGCTCCTACGAGCAGTACTTC. Amino acid sequence: CSLRRSSYEQYF.

The table lists this clonotype with many counts. This chain connects TRBV5-1 to TRBJ2-1, with D possibly being TRBD1 or TRBD2 (5 bases each). There are 16 residues in the CDR3. Deletions cut 1 base from V and 5 bases from J, with 16 bases between. CDR1 and CDR2 from the germline V gene are SGHRS and YFSETQ. In DNA form, the CDR3 reads TGCGCCAGCAGCTTGTTCGGGGCCCCCGAAGACAATGAGCAGTTCTTC. Encoded protein: CASSLFGAPEDNEQFF.

In this sample, this clonotype turned up many times. The V and J genes are TRBV5-1 and TRBJ2-2; D may be TRBD1 (6 bases). The V gene's germline CDR1 is SGHRS and CDR2 YFSETQ. CDR3 length: 16 amino acids. The V end was cut by 4 bases, the J end by 3 bases, with 16 bases between. The CDR3 DNA follows: TGCGCCAGCAGCCCCGCCAGGGGATTCGACACCGGGGAGCTGTTTTTT. Translation gives CASSPARGFDTGELFF.

This clonotype occurred a few times. The CDR3 DNA follows: TGCGCCAGCAGCCAAGAGGGACTTAGTTTTTATGGCTACACCTTC. This gives the protein CASSQEGLSFYGYTF. V gene TRBV4-1 combines with J gene TRBJ1-2, with D maybe TRBD1 (5 bases). The V end lost 0 bases, the J end lost 5 bases, and 13 bases lay between the germline ends. The germline V gene has CDR1 MGHRA and CDR2 YSYEKL. The CDR3 is made up of 15 amino acids.

This clonotype was recorded many times. The chain carries TRBV5-1 and TRBJ1-1, with TRBD1 as a possible D gene (5 bases). The V and J ends lost 3 bases and 3 bases respectively, with 12 bases between them. This CDR3 is built from 14 residues. The germline CDR1 and CDR2 sequences are SGHRS and YFSETQ. This CDR3 reads CASSWDGLDTEAFF. CDR3 nucleotides: TGCGCCAGCAGCTGGGACGGACTAGACACTGAAGCTTTCTTT.

This clonotype was counted at least ten times. The chain links TRBV7-2 to TRBJ2-1; D is possibly TRBD1 (6 bases). V was shortened by 2 bases and J by 4 bases, with 12 bases between the two germline ends. The germline V gene has CDR1 SGHTA and CDR2 FQGNSA. The CDR3 contains 15 residues. The CDR3 bases are TGTGCCAGCAGCTTACCAGGGGCGGGTTACAATGAGCAGTTCTTC. This translates into CASSLPGAGYNEQFF.

The table lists this clonotype with many counts. V usage is TRBV20-1 and J usage is TRBJ2-2, with 7 bases matching TRBD2. The trim removed 0 bases at V and 1 base at J, leaving 5 bases unmatched. The CDR3 extends over 16 amino acids. Germline CDR1 is DFQATT and CDR2 is SNEGSKA (reference sequence). The CDR3 DNA sequence: TGCAGTGCTAGAGATTGGGTAGCGGGGAACACCGGGGAGCTGTTTTTT. As protein: CSARDWVAGNTGELFF.

This clonotype qualifies as medium-sized (0.01 to 0.1%). CDR3 coding DNA: TGTGCCAGCAATGAAGGGAAAGAGACCCAGTACTTC. This codes for CASNEGKETQYF. The chain carries TRBV3-1 and TRBJ2-5, with D unclear. The germline gives CDR1 LGHDT, CDR2 YNNKEL (reference sequence). The CDR3 runs to 12 residues. Trimming took off 7 bases at V and 3 bases at J, with 9 bases between the two ends.

This clonotype was recorded at least ten times. The rearrangement uses TRBV29-1 and TRBJ2-7; TRBD1 agrees at 10 bases. The CDR3 covers 14 residues. J lost 3 bases, V lost 1 base, and 3 bases had no gene match. CDR1 is SQVTM and CDR2 is ANQGSEA in the germline V gene. The CDR3 protein is CSVEGGQGIYEQYF. In DNA form, the CDR3 reads TGCAGCGTTGAAGGGGGACAGGGGATCTACGAGCAGTACTTC.

Comments on this clonotype: At one end, the junction sequence differs from germline, possibly due to a read error. CDR3 bases: TGTGCCGGCAGCTTAGCTATAAGCACTGAAGCTTTCTTT. Protein sequence: CAGSLAISTEAFF. The V and J genes are TRBV7-2 and TRBJ1-1; D is ambiguous. Germline V gene lookup returns CDR1 SGHTA and CDR2 FQGNSA. The CDR3 length is 13 residues. Variable domain in full (rest from reference TRBV7-2 and TRBJ1-1): GAGVSQSPSNKVTEKGKDVELRCDPISGHTALYWYRQSLGQGLEFLIYFQGNSAPDKSGLPSDRFSAERTGGSVSTLTIQRTQQEDSAVYLCAGSLAISTEAFFGQGTRLTVV.

This clonotype was counted only a few times. This chain connects TRBV7-6 to TRBJ2-1; D possibly corresponds to TRBD2 (5 bases). Germline CDR1 and CDR2: SGHVS and FNYEAQ. Trimming left V 5 bases short and J 13 bases short, with 12 bases between. The CDR3 loop spans 11 amino acids. The chain's CDR3 is CASSPGDIQFF. The CDR3 nucleotides are TGTGCCAGCAGCCCCGGGGATATCCAGTTCTTC.

In its sample, this clonotype was seen once. A much more abundant neighbour one base away suggests this may be a read error. V gene TRBV5-1 combines with J gene TRBJ2-5, with D possibly being TRBD2 (6 bases). Deletions cut 7 bases from V and 4 bases from J, with 11 bases between. CDR1 is SGHRS, CDR2 YFSETQ, per germline. The CDR3 has 12 residues. The DNA for the CDR3 is TGCGCCAGCCGCGGGGAGGCAGAGACCCAGTACTTC. Its translation is CASRGEAETQYF. The full variable domain, in which reference TRBV5-1 and TRBJ2-5 provide the parts outside the CDR3, is KAGVTQTPRYLIKTRGQQVTLSCSPISGHRSVSWYQQTPGQGLQFLFEYFSETQRNKGNFPGRFSGRQFSNSRSEMNVSTLELGDSALYLCASRGEAETQYFGPGTRLLVL.

As for this clonotype: A read error may explain this, as a much larger clone is one base away. The chain links TRBV7-8 to TRBJ1-2; no definite D call. The CDR3 contains 18 residues. The V and J ends lost 1 base and 7 bases respectively, with 25 bases between them. The germline gives CDR1 SGHVS, CDR2 FQNEAQ. CDR3 nucleotides: TGTGCCAGCAGCTTAGTCTCATGGGCGGCCGACATCGCGCGTGGCTACACCTTC. This sequence encodes CASSLVSWAADIARGYTF.

This clonotype was counted ten times or more. The gene calls are TRBV20-1 and TRBJ1-1; D not resolved. Per germline, CDR1 DFQATT and CDR2 SNEGSKA (reference sequence). The CDR3 runs to 13 residues. The V end was cut by 1 base, the J end by 5 bases, with 11 bases between. The CDR3 protein is CSARGQVGTEAFF. Written as DNA, the CDR3 is TGCAGTGCTAGAGGTCAGGTGGGAACTGAAGCTTTCTTT.